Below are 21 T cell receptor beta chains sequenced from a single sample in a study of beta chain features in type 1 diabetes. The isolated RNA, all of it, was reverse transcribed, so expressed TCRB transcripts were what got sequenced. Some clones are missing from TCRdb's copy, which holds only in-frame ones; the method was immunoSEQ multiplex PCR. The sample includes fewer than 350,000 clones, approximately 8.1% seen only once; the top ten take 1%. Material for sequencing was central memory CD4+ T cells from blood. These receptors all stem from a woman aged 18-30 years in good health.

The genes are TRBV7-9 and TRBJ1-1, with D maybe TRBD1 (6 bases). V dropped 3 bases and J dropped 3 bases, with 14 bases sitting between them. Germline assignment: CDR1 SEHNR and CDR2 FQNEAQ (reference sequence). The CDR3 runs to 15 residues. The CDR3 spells CASSFGGAAYTEAFF. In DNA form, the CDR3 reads TGTGCCAGCAGCTTCGGGGGGGCTGCCTACACTGAAGCTTTCTTT.

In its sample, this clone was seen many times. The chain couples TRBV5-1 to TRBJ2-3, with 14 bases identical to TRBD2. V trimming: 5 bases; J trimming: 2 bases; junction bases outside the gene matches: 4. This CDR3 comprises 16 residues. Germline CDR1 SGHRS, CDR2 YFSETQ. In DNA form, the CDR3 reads TGCGCCAGCAGTTCGGGACTAGCGGGGGACACAGATACGCAGTATTTT. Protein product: CASSSGLAGDTDTQYF.

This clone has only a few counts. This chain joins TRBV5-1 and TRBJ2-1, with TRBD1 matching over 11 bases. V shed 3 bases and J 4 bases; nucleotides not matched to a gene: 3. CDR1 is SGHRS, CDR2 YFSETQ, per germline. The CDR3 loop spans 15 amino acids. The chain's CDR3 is CASSSGTGGYNEQFF. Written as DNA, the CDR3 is TGCGCCAGCAGCTCCGGGACAGGGGGTTACAATGAGCAGTTCTTC.

The CDR3 nucleotides are TGTGCCAGCAGTGGAGGGGGCGTATATGGCTACACCTTC. This encodes CASSGGGVYGYTF. The gene calls are TRBV2 and TRBJ1-2, with 7 nucleotides matching TRBD1. This CDR3 contains 13 residues. Germline V gene data show CDR1 as SNHLY and CDR2 as FYNNEI. V trimming: 4 bases; J trimming: 5 bases; junction bases outside the gene matches: 4.

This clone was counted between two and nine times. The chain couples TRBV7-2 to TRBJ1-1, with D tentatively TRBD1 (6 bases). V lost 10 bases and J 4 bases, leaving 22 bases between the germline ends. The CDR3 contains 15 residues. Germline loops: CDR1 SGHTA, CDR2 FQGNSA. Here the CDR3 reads CATQLRSTGSTEAFF. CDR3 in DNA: TGTGCCACCCAGCTTAGATCTACAGGGAGCACTGAAGCTTTCTTT. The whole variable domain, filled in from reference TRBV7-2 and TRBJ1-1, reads GAGVSQSPSNKVTEKGKDVELRCDPISGHTALYWYRQSLGQGLEFLIYFQGNSAPDKSGLPSDRFSAERTGGSVSTLTIQRTQQEDSAVYLCATQLRSTGSTEAFFGQGTRLTVV.

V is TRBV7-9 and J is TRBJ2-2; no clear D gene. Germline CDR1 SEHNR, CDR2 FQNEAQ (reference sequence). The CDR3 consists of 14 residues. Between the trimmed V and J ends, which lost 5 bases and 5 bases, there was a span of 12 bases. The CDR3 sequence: CASSPIRVTGELFF. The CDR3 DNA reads TGTGCCAGCAGCCCGATCAGAGTTACCGGGGAGCTGTTTTTT.

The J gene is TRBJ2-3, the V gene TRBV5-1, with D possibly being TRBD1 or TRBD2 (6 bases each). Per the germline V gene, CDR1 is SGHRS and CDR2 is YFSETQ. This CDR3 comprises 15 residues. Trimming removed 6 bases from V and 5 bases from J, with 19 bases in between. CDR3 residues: CASTISGAGGDTQYF. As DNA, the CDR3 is TGCGCCAGCACAATCTCGGGGGCTGGAGGAGATACGCAGTATTTT.

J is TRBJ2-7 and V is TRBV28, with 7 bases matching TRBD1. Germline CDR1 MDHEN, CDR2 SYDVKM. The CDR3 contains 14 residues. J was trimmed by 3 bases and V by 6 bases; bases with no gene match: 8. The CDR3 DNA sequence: TGTGCCAGCAGCGGACGACAGGGAGACTACGAGCAGTACGTC. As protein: CASSGRQGDYEQYV.

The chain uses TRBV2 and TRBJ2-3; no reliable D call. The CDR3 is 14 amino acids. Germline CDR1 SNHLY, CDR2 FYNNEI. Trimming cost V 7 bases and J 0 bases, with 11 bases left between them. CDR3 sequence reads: CASKPAMSTDTQYF. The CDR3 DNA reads TGTGCCAGCAAGCCGGCCATGAGCACAGATACGCAGTATTTT.

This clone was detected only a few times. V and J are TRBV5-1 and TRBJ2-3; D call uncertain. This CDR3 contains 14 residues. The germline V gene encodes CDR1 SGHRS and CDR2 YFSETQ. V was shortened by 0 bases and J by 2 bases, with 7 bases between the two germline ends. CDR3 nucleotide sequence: TGCGCCAGCAGCTTGGCCCCCCCCACAGATACGCAGTATTTT. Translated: CASSLAPPTDTQYF.

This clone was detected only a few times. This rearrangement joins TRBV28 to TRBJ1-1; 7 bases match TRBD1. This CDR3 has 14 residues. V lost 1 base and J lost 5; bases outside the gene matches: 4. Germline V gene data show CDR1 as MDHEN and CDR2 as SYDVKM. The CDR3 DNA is TGTGCCAGCAGTTTATCAGGGGGTCTAACTGAAGCTTTCTTT. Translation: CASSLSGGLTEAFF.

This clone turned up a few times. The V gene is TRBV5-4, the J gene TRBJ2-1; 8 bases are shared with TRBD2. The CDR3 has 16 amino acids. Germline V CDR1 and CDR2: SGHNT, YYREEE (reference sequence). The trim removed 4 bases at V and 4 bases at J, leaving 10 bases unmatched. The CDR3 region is CASSPGEKRGYNEQFF. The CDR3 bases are TGTGCCAGCAGCCCTGGCGAGAAGCGGGGGTACAATGAGCAGTTCTTC.

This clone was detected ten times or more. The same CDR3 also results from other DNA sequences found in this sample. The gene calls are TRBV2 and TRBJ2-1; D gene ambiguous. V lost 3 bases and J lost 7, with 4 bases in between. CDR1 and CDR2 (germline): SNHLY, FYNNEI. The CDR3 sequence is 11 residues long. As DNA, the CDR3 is TGTGCCAGCAGTGAGGTGAATGAGCAGTTCTTC. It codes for CASSEVNEQFF.

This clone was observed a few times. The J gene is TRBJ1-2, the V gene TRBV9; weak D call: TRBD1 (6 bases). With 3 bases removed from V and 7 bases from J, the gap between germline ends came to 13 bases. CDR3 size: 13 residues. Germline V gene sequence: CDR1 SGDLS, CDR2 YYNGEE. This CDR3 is CASSERGRFGYTF. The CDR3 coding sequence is TGTGCCAGCAGCGAGCGGGGGCGGTTTGGCTACACCTTC.

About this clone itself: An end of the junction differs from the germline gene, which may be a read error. The CDR3 sequence: CASREGQGNYGYTF. The CDR3 bases are TGTGCCAGCAGGGAAGGACAGGGGAACTATGGCTACACCTTC. This chain connects TRBV2 to TRBJ1-2, with TRBD1 matching 9 bases. The CDR3 contains 14 residues. Germline V gene sequence: CDR1 SNHLY, CDR2 FYNNEI.

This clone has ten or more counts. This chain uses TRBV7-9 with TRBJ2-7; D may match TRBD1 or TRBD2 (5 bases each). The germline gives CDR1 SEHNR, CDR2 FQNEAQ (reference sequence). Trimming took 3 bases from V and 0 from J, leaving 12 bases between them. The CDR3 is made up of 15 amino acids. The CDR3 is CASSFEGYYSYEQYF. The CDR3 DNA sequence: TGTGCCAGCAGCTTTGAGGGGTACTACTCCTACGAGCAGTACTTC.

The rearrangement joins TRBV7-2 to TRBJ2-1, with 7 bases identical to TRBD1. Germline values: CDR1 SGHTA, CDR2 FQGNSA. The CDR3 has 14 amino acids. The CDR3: CANTGASSYNEQFF. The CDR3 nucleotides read TGTGCTAACACAGGGGCCAGCTCCTACAATGAGCAGTTCTTC.

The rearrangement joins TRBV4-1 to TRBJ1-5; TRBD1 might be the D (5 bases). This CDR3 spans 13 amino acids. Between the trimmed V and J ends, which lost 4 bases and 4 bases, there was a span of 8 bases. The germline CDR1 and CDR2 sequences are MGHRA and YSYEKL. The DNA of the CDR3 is TGCGCCAGCAGCCCCCCAGGGAATCAGCCCCAGCATTTT. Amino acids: CASSPPGNQPQHF.

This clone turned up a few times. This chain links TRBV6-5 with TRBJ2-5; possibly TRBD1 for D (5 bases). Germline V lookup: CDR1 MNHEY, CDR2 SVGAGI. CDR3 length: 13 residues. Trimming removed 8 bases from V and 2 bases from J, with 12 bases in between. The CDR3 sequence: CASQTVRQETQYF. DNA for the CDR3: TGTGCCAGCCAGACAGTTAGACAAGAGACCCAGTACTTC.

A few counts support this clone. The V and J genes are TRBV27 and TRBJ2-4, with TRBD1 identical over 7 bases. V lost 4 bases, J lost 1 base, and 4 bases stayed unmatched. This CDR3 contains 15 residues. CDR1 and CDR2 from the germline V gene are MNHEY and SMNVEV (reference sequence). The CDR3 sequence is CASSSTGTAKNIQYF. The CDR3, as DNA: TGTGCCAGCAGTTCGACAGGGACGGCCAAAAACATTCAGTACTTC.

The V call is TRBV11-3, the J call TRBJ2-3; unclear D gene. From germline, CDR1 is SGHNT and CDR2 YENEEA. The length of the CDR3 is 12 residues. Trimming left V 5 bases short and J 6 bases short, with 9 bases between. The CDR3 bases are TGTGCCAGCAGCGTTACACACGATACGCAGTATTTT. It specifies CASSVTHDTQYF.